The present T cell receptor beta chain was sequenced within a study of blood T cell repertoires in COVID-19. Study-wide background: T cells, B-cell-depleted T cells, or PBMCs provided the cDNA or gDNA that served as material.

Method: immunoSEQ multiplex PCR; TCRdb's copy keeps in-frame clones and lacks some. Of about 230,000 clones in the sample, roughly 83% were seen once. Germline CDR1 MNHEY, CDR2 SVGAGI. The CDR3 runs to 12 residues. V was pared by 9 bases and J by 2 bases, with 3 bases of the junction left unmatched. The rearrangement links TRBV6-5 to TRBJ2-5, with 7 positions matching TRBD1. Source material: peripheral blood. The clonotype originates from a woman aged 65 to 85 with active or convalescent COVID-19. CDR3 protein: CASRDRQETQYF. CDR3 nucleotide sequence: TGTGCCAGTAGGGACAGACAAGAGACCCAGTACTTC.